This TCR beta chain was observed in a study of Graves' ophthalmopathy and Graves' hyperthyroidism. Study summary: Ahead of any treatment, peripheral blood was obtained at the initial diagnosis. Study outcomes and limitations: Blood shared most expanded thyroid clonotypes above 0.001 frequency.

Clinical symptoms, serum thyroxine, TRAb, thyroid ultrasound and orbital computed tomography formed the basis of diagnosis. Fresh peripheral blood, around 9.8 ml, was the PBMC source. The CDR3 has 11 amino acids. Germline V gene data show CDR1 as SQVTM and CDR2 as ANQGSEA. V shed 6 bases and J 7 bases; nucleotides not matched to a gene: 6. Comments on this clonotype: Antigen specificity is unknown.

RNA transcripts were the source from which TCR beta CDR3 regions were amplified. The authors performed first-round RT-PCR with HTBI primers and then a second-round multiplex PCR. TCRdb ran MiXCR on the multiplex PCR reads and lists one entry per CDR3 protein. Of about 230,000 distinct CDR3 sequences in the sample, 45% were seen once. The chain uses TRBV29-1 and TRBJ2-7; 7 bases fit TRBD2. Sequencing was done on a sample of peripheral blood. The TCR comes from an adult man with Graves' ophthalmopathy. CDR3 nucleotide sequence: TGCAGCGTCGGGGGGTCGGGGGAGCAGTACTTC. Translated: CSVGGSGEQYF.